The source of this T cell receptor beta chain is a study of blood T cell repertoires in COVID-19. CDR1 and CDR2 from the germline V gene are PRHDT and FYEKMQ (reference sequence). V shed 4 bases, J shed 2 bases, and the junction held 5 bases outside the gene matches. The CDR3 has 16 residues. Clones were read by immunoSEQ multiplex PCR, and TCRdb kept only the in-frame ones, dropping some. The sample has approximately 67,000 clones, around 86% seen once; the top ten hold 4% to 5.5%. This clone was seen only a few times. The clonotype comes from a man aged 50 or older with active COVID-19. The chain uses TRBV13 and TRBJ2-7; 13 nucleotides match TRBD2. Sequencing was performed on peripheral blood. CDR3 sequence: CASSSQLAGGPYEQYF. The CDR3 nucleotides read TGTGCCAGCAGCTCCCAACTAGCGGGAGGGCCCTACGAGCAGTACTTC.